This paragraph covers one T cell receptor beta chain sequence. The antigen remains undetermined. A read error may explain this, as a much larger clone is one base away. The data originate from a study of neurological immune-mediated disorders. Study-wide results and caveats: The study found the most TCR clonal expansion in HTLV-1-associated myelopathy and the least in multiple sclerosis, below healthy controls. Private repertoires in all groups were suggested, as expanded clones shared no CDR3 amino acid sequences across subjects.

MiXCR was run by TCRdb on the 5' RACE reads, yielding one entry per CDR3 protein. The sample carries around 30,000 distinct CDR3 sequences, approximately 4.5% recorded once. Germline CDR1 LNHDA, CDR2 SQIVND (reference sequence). V shed 3 bases and J shed 4 bases, with 12 bases lying between them. The CDR3 contains 14 residues. This sequence joins TRBV19 and TRBJ1-1, with a tentative D call TRBD1 (5 bases). Sequences were obtained from PBMCs. This TCR derives from a man between 18 and 35 years old in good health. CDR3 sequence: CASSIGQGVTEAFF. In nucleotides, the CDR3 is TGTGCCAGTAGTATCGGGCAGGGAGTCACTGAAGCTTTCTTT.